This is a list of T cell receptor beta chains from one sample in a study of cytomegalovirus exposure and HLA in healthy donors. Some clones are missing from TCRdb's copy, which holds only in-frame ones; the method was immunoSEQ multiplex PCR. The top ten hold around 15% of the sample, which has 110,000 or so clones, roughly four fifths seen once. Sequenced material: PBMCs. All receptors derive from a man aged 45-65 years in good health and CMV-seropositive. The CDR3 runs from the conserved cysteine through the conserved F or W. Fields, in order: V gene, J gene, CDR3 length, CDR3 protein.

V: TRBV2
J: TRBJ2-5
length: 15
CDR3: CASSSADSDQETQYF

V: TRBV7-2
J: TRBJ1-4
length: 15
CDR3: CASRGGPVLDEKLFF

V: TRBV28
J: TRBJ1-4
length: 15
CDR3: CASSPETGPNEKLFF

V: TRBV11-3
J: TRBJ2-7
length: 13
CDR3: CASSLAGHYEQYF

V: TRBV11-2
J: TRBJ2-1
length: 13
CDR3: CASSLTGLNEQFF

V: TRBV7-2
J: TRBJ2-5
length: 14
CDR3: CASRSSGSRETQYF

V: TRBV9
J: TRBJ2-2
length: 15
CDR3: CASSPSGGVDGELFF

V: TRBV5-6
J: TRBJ2-7
length: 14
CDR3: CASSWTSGAYEQYF

V: TRBV27
J: TRBJ2-7
length: 13
CDR3: CASSSGGFYEQYF

V: TRBV6-5
J: TRBJ2-4
length: 16
CDR3: CASSYSFTSGQNIQYF

V: TRBV28
J: TRBJ1-5
length: 17
CDR3: CASSFFTRAYSNQPQHF

V: TRBV27
J: TRBJ2-7
length: 13
CDR3: CASSLSAIYEQYF

V: TRBV6-5
J: TRBJ2-7
length: 14
CDR3: CASSLGLAEGDRHF

V: TRBV21-1
J: TRBJ2-3
length: 17
CDR3: CASSKVMGQGATDTQYF

V: TRBV7-9
J: TRBJ2-1
length: 12
CDR3: CASRPTRQGQFF

V: TRBV10-2
J: TRBJ2-7
length: 15
CDR3: CASSAGRLAGEEQYF

V: TRBV19
J: TRBJ2-7
length: 14
CDR3: CASSPSRDTYEQYF

V: TRBV1
J: TRBJ2-7
length: 18
CDR3: CTSSHELAGGPIPYEQYF

V: TRBV6-5
J: TRBJ1-3
length: 14
CDR3: CASSYSPGENTIYF

V: TRBV2
J: TRBJ2-1
length: 16
CDR3: CASRTAQGLSYNEQFF

V: TRBV4-2
J: TRBJ2-7
length: 16
CDR3: CASSQDILAGGVEQYF

V: TRBV6-5
J: TRBJ1-1
length: 15
CDR3: CASSWSGQFNTEAFF

V: TRBV6-1
J: TRBJ2-7
length: 15
CDR3: CASSVGYLSVREQYF

V: TRBV19
J: TRBJ2-3
length: 14
CDR3: CASSLSQPGDTQYF

V: TRBV5-1
J: TRBJ1-5
length: 15
CDR3: CASSLGTGSNQPQHF

V: TRBV7-9
J: TRBJ1-2
length: 12
CDR3: CASRHARGGYTF